This record looks at one TCR beta chain sequence and its context. What it binds is unknown. A much larger clonotype is one base distant, so this may be a read error. These data belong to a study of T cells in Graves' hyperthyroidism and ophthalmopathy. Study information: At initial diagnosis, before any treatment had begun, peripheral blood was obtained. Study results and limitations: Appearing also in blood were most of the thyroid clonotypes expanded above 0.001.

With duration under 3 months, ophthalmopathy was active: Clinical Activity Score at least 3, NOSPECS at least 4. This sample holds PBMCs from 8.5 to 10 ml fresh peripheral blood. Germline V gene sequence: CDR1 MNHNS, CDR2 SASEGT. CDR3 length equals 16 residues. The ends were cut back, 6 bases at V and 4 bases at J, with 20 bases in the middle. TCR beta CDR3 sequences were amplified from RNA transcripts. Initially, a first-round RT-PCR of the TCR CDR3 employed the HTBI primer set. A single record per CDR3 protein comes from TCRdb applying MiXCR to the multiplex PCR reads. The sample has about 400,000 distinct CDR3 sequences, more than 12% seen once.

J is TRBJ2-3 and V is TRBV6-1; possibly TRBD2 for D (7 bases). Sequences were obtained from blood. The clonotype was recovered from a woman in her 30s with Graves' ophthalmopathy. The CDR3 DNA is TGTGCCAGCAGGGCTACTAGAGGGGGGGGTTCAGATACGCAGTATTTT. Residues: CASRATRGGGSDTQYF.